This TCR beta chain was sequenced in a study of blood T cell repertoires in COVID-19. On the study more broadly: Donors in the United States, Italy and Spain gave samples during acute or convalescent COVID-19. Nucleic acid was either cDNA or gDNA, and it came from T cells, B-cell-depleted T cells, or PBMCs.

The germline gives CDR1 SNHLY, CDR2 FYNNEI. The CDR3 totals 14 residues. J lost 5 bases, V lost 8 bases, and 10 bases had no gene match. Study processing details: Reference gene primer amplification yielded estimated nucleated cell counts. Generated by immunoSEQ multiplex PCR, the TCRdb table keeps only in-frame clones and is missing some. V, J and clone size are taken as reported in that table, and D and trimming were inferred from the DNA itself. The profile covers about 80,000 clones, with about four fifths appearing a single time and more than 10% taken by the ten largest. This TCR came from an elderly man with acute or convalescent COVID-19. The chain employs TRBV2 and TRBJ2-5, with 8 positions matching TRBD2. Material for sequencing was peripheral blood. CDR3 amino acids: CASGGTSLLETQYF. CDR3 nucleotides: TGTGCCAGCGGCGGGACTAGTCTTTTGGAGACCCAGTACTTC.